Below, 10 T cell receptor beta chains from the same sample are listed, as sequenced in a study of patients and donors after allogeneic stem cell transplantation. A single record per CDR3 protein comes from TCRdb applying MiXCR to the RT-PCR reads. The data contain about 23,000 distinct CDR3 sequences, 25% to 30% of them singletons. Sequencing input: blood, either unsorted or a sorted T cell fraction (not recorded which). The receptors originated from a human donor who was either an allogeneic HSCT recipient or a stem cell or donor lymphocyte infusion donor (not recorded which). It is not recorded whose cells these are; they may come from a transplant donor.

This chain connects TRBV29-1 to TRBJ1-1; 8 positions agree with TRBD1. The germline V gene has CDR1 SQVTM and CDR2 ANQGSEA. Trimming took 4 bases from V and 3 from J; bases not matched to a gene: 1. CDR3 length equals 12 residues. Here the CDR3 DNA reads TGCAGCGTTGCACAGGGGGACACTGAAGCTTTCTTT. This sequence encodes CSVAQGDTEAFF.

The chain is built from TRBV6-5 and TRBJ1-4; possible D gene TRBD1, 5 bases. Trimming left V 6 bases short and J 8 bases short, with 10 bases between. Germline CDR1 MNHEY, CDR2 SVGAGI. The CDR3 extends over 12 amino acids. As DNA, the CDR3 is TGTGCCAGCAGCCGCGGGGGGGAAAAACTGTTTTTT. Its translation is CASSRGGEKLFF.

In its sample, this clonotype was seen a few times. The V call is TRBV12-3 or TRBV12-4, the J call TRBJ1-1, with D possibly matching TRBD1 (6 bases). Trimming took off 8 bases at V and 7 bases at J, with 11 bases between the two ends. The CDR3 has 11 residues. The CDR3 reads CASGGLGEAFF. CDR3 in DNA: TGTGCCAGCGGGGGGCTCGGTGAAGCTTTCTTT.

In this sample, this clonotype turned up once. Germline and junction disagree at one end, which may indicate a read error. The genes are TRBV7-3 and TRBJ2-1; D call uncertain. Germline CDR1 SGHTA, CDR2 FQGTGA. This CDR3 has 19 residues. CDR3 sequence: CASSLFVVRRPRSYKEQFF. The CDR3 DNA reads TGTGCCAGCAGCTTATTCGTAGTCCGGCGGCCCCGCTCCTACAAAGAGCAGTTCTTC.

The V and J genes are TRBV6-5 and TRBJ1-2; possible D gene TRBD1, 5 bases. CDR1 is MNHEY and CDR2 is SVGAGI in the germline V gene. The CDR3 contains 13 residues. The ends were cut back, 1 base at V and 8 bases at J, with 11 bases in the middle. CDR3 in amino acids: CASSYYTGVGYTF. The CDR3 bases are TGTGCCAGCAGTTACTATACAGGCGTCGGCTACACCTTC.

The table lists this clonotype with a count of one. The V call is TRBV28, the J call TRBJ2-3; no firm D call. Looked up from germline, CDR1 is MDHEN and CDR2 is SYDVKM. The ends were cut back, 1 base at V and 7 bases at J, with 9 bases in the middle. This CDR3 is built from 13 residues. CDR3 nucleotide sequence: TGTGCCAGCAGTTTATCCGGCGGCAATACGCAGTATTTT. It translates to CASSLSGGNTQYF.

This clonotype was counted a few times. The CDR3 region is CASSLLGLSGNTIYF. CDR3 sequence (DNA): TGTGCCAGCAGTTTATTGGGGCTCTCTGGAAACACCATATATTTT. The chain links TRBV12-3 or TRBV12-4 to TRBJ1-3, with a tentative D call TRBD1 (5 bases). With 2 bases removed from V and 0 bases from J, the gap between germline ends came to 8 bases. This CDR3 contains 15 residues.

The chain has TRBV28 and TRBJ2-3; D unresolved. Germline lookup yields CDR1 MDHEN and CDR2 SYDVKM. Between the trimmed V and J ends, which lost 11 bases and 3 bases, there was a span of 12 bases. CDR3 length: 12 amino acids. CDR3 DNA: TGTGCCTCCGCGCTACAGACAGATACGCAGTATTTT. Translated, it gives CASALQTDTQYF.

Regarding this clonotype: A junction end diverges from the germline sequence, so it may reflect a read error. The chain uses TRBV9 and TRBJ2-1; TRBD2 might be the D (5 bases). This CDR3 is 14 amino acids long. Germline values: CDR1 SGDLS, CDR2 YYNGEE. This CDR3 is CTSSVVGTYNEQFF. DNA of the CDR3: TGTACCAGCAGCGTAGTCGGGACCTACAATGAGCAGTTCTTC.

On this clonotype itself: A much larger clonotype is one base distant, so this may be a read error. The chain has TRBV7-9 and TRBJ1-1; the D gene is possibly TRBD1 (6 bases). CDR3 length: 13 amino acids. From germline, CDR1 is SEHNR and CDR2 FQNEAQ (reference sequence). The CDR3 bases are TGTGCCAGCAGCTCCCCGGGACAAACTGAAGCTATCTTT. This encodes CASSSPGQTEAIF.